This is a list of T cell receptor beta chains from one sample in a study of long-term antiretroviral therapy in people with HIV. Assay used: immunoSEQ multiplex PCR; TCRdb lists only in-frame clones, some missing. The data hold more than 15,000 clones, with around 88% observed a single time. The sequencing used unsorted PBMCs, collected 2.3 to 2.4 years before starting antiretroviral therapy. All receptors derive from a woman between 25 and 40 years old with HIV. The CDR3 runs from the conserved cysteine through the conserved F or W. Each record gives: V gene, clone size, J gene, D gene, CDR3 protein, CDR3 DNA. The D gene is left open where the match is weak. Clone sizes are given selectively: once, few, many, or a class where the clone is expanded.

TRBV27	.	TRBJ2-5	TRBD2	CASADLAGGETQYF	TGTGCCAGCGCAGACTTAGCGGGGGGGGAGACCCAGTACTTC
TRBV30	few	TRBJ1-2	.	CAWRAGARYTF	TGTGCCTGGAGGGCGGGAGCCCGCTACACCTTC
TRBV9	once	TRBJ1-2	.	CASSTGTVGGGYYTF	TGTGCCAGCAGCACCGGGACGGTGGGAGGGGGATACTACACCTTC
TRBV5-8	.	TRBJ1-2	.	CASSGPDYGTARMDGYTF	TGTGCCAGCAGCGGGCCAGACTACGGGACTGCTCGGATGGATGGCTACACCTTC
TRBV5-1	once	TRBJ2-5	TRBD1	CASSLVGTGSWETQYF	TGCGCCAGCAGCTTGGTTGGGACAGGGAGTTGGGAGACCCAGTACTTC
TRBV25-1	large	TRBJ2-3	.	CASTWGDTQYF	TGTGCCAGCACCTGGGGAGATACGCAGTATTTT
TRBV4-1	.	TRBJ1-1	TRBD1	CASSHGTAEAFF	TGCGCCAGCAGCCACGGGACAGCTGAAGCTTTCTTT
TRBV4-1	.	TRBJ2-1	TRBD2	CASSGLAGGPYNEQFF	TGCGCCAGCAGTGGACTAGCGGGGGGCCCCTACAATGAGCAGTTCTTC
TRBV18	.	TRBJ1-5	.	CASSPAGGNNQPQHF	TGTGCCAGCTCACCCGCCGGGGGAAACAATCAGCCCCAGCATTTT
TRBV9	.	TRBJ2-1	TRBD2	CASSVGSGGINEQFF	TGTGCCAGCAGCGTAGGTAGCGGGGGGATCAATGAGCAGTTCTTC
TRBV27	.	TRBJ1-1	.	CASSPRAPGNTEAFF	TGTGCCAGCAGTCCCAGGGCCCCGGGGAACACTGAAGCTTTCTTT
TRBV11-3	.	TRBJ2-7	.	CASSLSGGTYEQYF	TGTGCCAGCAGCCTTTCGGGGGGCACCTACGAGCAGTACTTC
TRBV9	.	TRBJ2-5	.	CASSATGSRQETQYF	TGTGCCAGCAGCGCGACAGGATCCCGCCAAGAGACCCAGTACTTC
TRBV9	.	TRBJ2-5	TRBD2	CASSLTSGTSGGGTQETQYF	TGTGCCAGCAGCCTAACTTCCGGGACTAGCGGGGGGGGAACCCAAGAGACCCAGTACTTC
TRBV27	.	TRBJ2-7	TRBD1	CASSRYPWTGGYEQYF	TGTGCCAGCAGCCGCTACCCGTGGACAGGGGGCTACGAGCAGTACTTC
TRBV7-9	.	TRBJ1-1	.	CASSLEGESTEAFF	TGTGCCAGCAGCTTAGAAGGGGAGAGCACTGAAGCTTTCTTT
TRBV5-1	.	TRBJ1-1	.	CASSLMDESEAFF	TGCGCCAGCAGCTTGATGGACGAATCTGAAGCTTTCTTT
TRBV19	.	TRBJ1-3	.	CASRPPGRASGNTIYF	TGTGCCAGCAGACCCCCGGGACGGGCCTCTGGAAACACCATATATTTT
TRBV2	.	TRBJ2-1	TRBD1	CASGRDRGPYEQFF	TGTGCCAGCGGCCGGGACAGGGGGCCCTATGAGCAGTTCTTC
TRBV19	once	TRBJ2-7	.	CASSSGYEQYF	TGTGCCAGTAGTTCGGGGTACGAGCAGTACTTC